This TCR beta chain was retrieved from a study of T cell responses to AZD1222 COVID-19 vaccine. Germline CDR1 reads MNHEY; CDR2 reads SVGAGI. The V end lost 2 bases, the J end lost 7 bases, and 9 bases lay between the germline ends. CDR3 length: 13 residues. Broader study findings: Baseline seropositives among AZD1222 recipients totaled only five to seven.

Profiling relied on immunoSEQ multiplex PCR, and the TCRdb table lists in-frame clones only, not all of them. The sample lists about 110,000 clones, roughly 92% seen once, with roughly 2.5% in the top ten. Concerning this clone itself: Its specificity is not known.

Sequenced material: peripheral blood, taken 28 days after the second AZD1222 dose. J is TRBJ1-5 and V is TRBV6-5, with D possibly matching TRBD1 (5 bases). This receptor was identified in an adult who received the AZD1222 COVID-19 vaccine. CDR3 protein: CASSYLRDQPQHF. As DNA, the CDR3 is TGTGCCAGCAGTTACCTCAGGGACCAGCCCCAGCATTTT.